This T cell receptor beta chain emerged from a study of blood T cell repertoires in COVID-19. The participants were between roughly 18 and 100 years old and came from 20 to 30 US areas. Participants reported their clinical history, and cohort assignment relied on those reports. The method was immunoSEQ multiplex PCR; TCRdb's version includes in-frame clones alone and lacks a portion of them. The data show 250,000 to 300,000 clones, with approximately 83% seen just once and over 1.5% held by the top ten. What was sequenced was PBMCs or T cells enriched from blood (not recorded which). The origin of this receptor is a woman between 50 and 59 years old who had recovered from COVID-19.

For the CDR3, the DNA is TGTGCCAGCAGTCAGCCAGGGGTTGTCTCCTATAATTCACCCCTCCACTTT. As protein: CASSQPGVVSYNSPLHF. The chain couples TRBV2 to TRBJ1-6; a possible D gene is TRBD1 (6 bases). The CDR3 is made up of 17 amino acids. V lost 5 bases, J lost 0 bases, and 14 bases lay in between. Germline CDR1 reads SNHLY; CDR2 reads FYNNEI.